This is a list of T cell receptor beta chains from one sample in a study of blood T cell repertoires in COVID-19. Clones were sequenced by immunoSEQ multiplex PCR, and TCRdb holds only the in-frame ones, with some missing. The sample carries under 150,000 clones, more than 75% recorded once. Sample: peripheral blood. These receptor sequences come from a woman between 40 and 50 years old with acute or convalescent COVID-19. The CDR3 runs from the conserved cysteine through the conserved F or W. The D gene is left open where the match is weak. Clone sizes are given selectively: once, few, many, or a class where the clone is expanded.

D	V	size	J	CDR3	DNA
NA	TRBV25-1	once	TRBJ1-1	CASSETGIGTEAFF	TGTGCCAGCAGTGAAACAGGGATAGGGACTGAAGCTTTCTTT
NA	TRBV7-2	NA	TRBJ1-2	CASSLQHLTGTQLGYTF	TGTGCCAGCAGCTTACAACACCTGACCGGGACACAACTGGGCTACACCTTC
TRBD2	TRBV7-3	NA	TRBJ2-2	CASSLTGGTGELFF	TGTGCCAGCAGCTTAACCGGGGGGACCGGGGAGCTGTTTTTT
NA	TRBV30	NA	TRBJ1-2	CAWSLSLNNYGYTF	TGTGCCTGGAGTTTGAGCTTAAACAACTATGGCTACACCTTC
TRBD1	TRBV7-9	NA	TRBJ1-2	CASSFPGQGGYGYTF	TGTGCCAGCAGCTTCCCGGGACAGGGAGGCTATGGCTACACCTTC
NA	TRBV2	NA	TRBJ1-1	CASSFYTYTEAFF	TGTGCCAGCAGTTTCTATACTTACACTGAAGCTTTCTTT
TRBD2	TRBV11-2	NA	TRBJ2-4	CASSSLAGVANIQYF	TGTGCCAGCAGCTCACTAGCGGGGGTAGCAAACATTCAGTACTTC
TRBD2	TRBV5-1	NA	TRBJ2-2	CASSYIAGANTGELFF	TGCGCCAGCAGCTACATAGCGGGAGCGAACACCGGGGAGCTGTTTTTT
TRBD2	TRBV3-1/TRBV3-2	once	TRBJ2-5	CASSQGAGGETQYF	TGTGCCAGCAGCCAAGGTGCGGGAGGAGAGACCCAGTACTTC
TRBD1	TRBV6-4	NA	TRBJ1-2	CASSAQTGSYGYTF	TGTGCCAGCAGTGCCCAGACAGGGAGCTATGGCTACACCTTC
NA	TRBV11-2	NA	TRBJ2-1	CASSLGLLSYNEQFF	TGTGCCAGCAGCTTAGGGCTCCTTTCCTACAATGAGCAGTTCTTC
NA	TRBV12-3/TRBV12-4	NA	TRBJ1-1	CASSLPSTEAFF	TGTGCCAGCAGTTTACCTAGCACTGAAGCTTTCTTT
TRBD2	TRBV18	NA	TRBJ2-3	CASSPTGGIDTQYF	TGTGCCAGCTCACCCACGGGAGGGATAGATACGCAGTATTTT
NA	TRBV3-1/TRBV3-2	NA	TRBJ1-2	CASSQRDTNYGYTF	TGTGCCAGCAGCCAACGAGACACTAACTATGGCTACACCTTC
TRBD2	TRBV29-1	NA	TRBJ2-1	CSAPTSAYSNEQFF	TGCAGCGCACCGACTAGCGCCTACTCCAATGAGCAGTTCTTC
TRBD1	TRBV20-1	NA	TRBJ2-7	CSARRQGEQYF	TGCAGTGCTAGGCGACAGGGGGAGCAGTACTTC
NA	TRBV7-6	NA	TRBJ1-1	CASSLLTELNTEAFF	TGTGCCAGCAGCTTATTGACAGAACTCAACACTGAAGCTTTCTTT
TRBD1	TRBV28	NA	TRBJ1-6	CASGTGDIYNSPLHF	TGTGCTTCCGGGACAGGGGACATTTATAATTCACCCCTCCACTTT
TRBD1	TRBV12-3/TRBV12-4	once	TRBJ1-1	CASSSDRGAEAFF	TGTGCCAGCAGCTCGGACAGGGGCGCTGAAGCTTTCTTT
TRBD1	TRBV5-5	NA	TRBJ1-1	CASSADPTGFATEAFF	TGTGCCAGCAGCGCAGATCCGACAGGGTTTGCCACTGAAGCTTTCTTT
TRBD1	TRBV5-1	once	TRBJ1-1	CASRYGQGDVFTEAFF	TGCGCCAGCAGATATGGACAGGGGGATGTTTTCACTGAAGCTTTCTTT
TRBD1	TRBV19	once	TRBJ1-3	CASSIGQVSGNTIYF	TGTGCCAGTAGTATCGGACAGGTCTCTGGAAACACCATATATTTT
NA	TRBV15	NA	TRBJ1-1	CATSREGLHTEAFF	TGTGCCACCAGCAGAGAGGGACTCCACACTGAAGCTTTCTTT
NA	TRBV7-9	once	TRBJ1-2	CASSLEAANYGYTF	TGTGCCAGCAGCTTAGAGGCAGCGAACTATGGCTACACCTTC
TRBD2	TRBV3-1/TRBV3-2	NA	TRBJ2-3	CASSQDLFPAGGTDTQYF	TGTGCCAGCAGCCAAGATTTGTTCCCCGCGGGGGGCACAGATACGCAGTATTTT
NA	TRBV5-5	NA	TRBJ1-2	CASSRPGIGGYTF	TGTGCCAGCAGCCGCCCGGGGATCGGGGGCTACACCTTC